These 20 T cell receptor beta chains share one sample of origin, sequenced in a study of cytomegalovirus exposure and HLA in healthy donors. The PCR made use of 60 Vbeta and 13 Jbeta primers. Only in-frame clones appear in the TCRdb table, and some are missing; sequencing was by immunoSEQ multiplex PCR. There are some 93,000 clones in the sample; roughly a tenth occur only once, and 4.5% to 6.5% lies in the top ten. Sequencing input: PBMCs. All receptors derive from a man aged 50 or older in good health and CMV-seropositive.

This clone was seen a few times. The chain combines TRBV2 with TRBJ2-3, with TRBD2 identical over 7 bases. The CDR3 has 16 amino acids. The V gene end was trimmed by 8 bases and the J gene end by 0 bases; junction bases not matched to a gene: 11. CDR1 is SNHLY and CDR2 is FYNNEI in the germline V gene. CDR3 loop: CASLALGGSSTDTQYF. The CDR3 region has the DNA TGTGCCAGCTTGGCCTTGGGCGGGAGCAGCACAGATACGCAGTATTTT.

The rearrangement links TRBV29-1 to TRBJ2-7; D ambiguous. Trimming removed 4 bases at V and 5 bases at J, with 12 bases between. The CDR3 consists of 12 residues. The germline V gene has CDR1 SQVTM and CDR2 ANQGSEA. The CDR3 sequence is CSVAHRSDEQYF. Here the CDR3 DNA reads TGCAGCGTTGCTCACCGGTCGGACGAGCAGTACTTC.

The chain combines TRBV10-2 with TRBJ1-1, with 7 positions matching TRBD1. CDR3 size: 15 residues. The germline gives CDR1 WSHSY, CDR2 SAAADI. The V gene end was trimmed by 7 bases and the J gene end by 1 base; junction bases not matched to a gene: 9. The CDR3 DNA reads as TGCGCCAGCACCGATAGGGACAGAAGGAACACTGAAGCTTTCTTT. Its protein product is CASTDRDRRNTEAFF.

The chain carries TRBV5-1 and TRBJ2-3; 11 positions match TRBD2. V was clipped by 4 bases and J by 2 bases; unmatched bases: 15. The CDR3 totals 19 residues. Germline V lookup: CDR1 SGHRS, CDR2 YFSETQ. Here the CDR3 reads CASSRRPGLAAINTDTQYF. DNA for the CDR3: TGCGCCAGCAGCCGACGCCCGGGACTAGCGGCGATTAACACAGATACGCAGTATTTT.

There are a few counts of this clone. This chain connects TRBV10-3 to TRBJ2-3, with 9 bases matching TRBD2. Germline values: CDR1 ENHRY, CDR2 SYGVKD. The CDR3 is 16 amino acids. V lost 4 bases to trimming and J lost 3 bases; unmatched junction nucleotides: 8. The CDR3 sequence is CAISVLSGSKTDTQYF. The CDR3, as DNA: TGTGCCATCAGTGTTCTTAGCGGGAGTAAAACAGATACGCAGTATTTT.

The chain uses TRBV7-9 and TRBJ1-6; 8 positions agree with TRBD1. Trimming at V came to 6 bases and at J to 9 bases, leaving 7 bases not matched to a gene. There are 14 residues in the CDR3. CDR1 is SEHNR, CDR2 FQNEAQ, per germline (reference sequence). This CDR3 is CASRSTGDTSPLHF. Written as DNA, the CDR3 is TGTGCCAGCAGGTCGACAGGGGATACTTCACCCCTCCACTTT.

V gene TRBV9 combines with J gene TRBJ1-3; D perhaps matches TRBD1 (6 bases). Germline loops: CDR1 SGDLS, CDR2 YYNGEE. The CDR3 loop spans 16 amino acids. V was pared by 3 bases and J by 4 bases, with 17 bases between. DNA of the CDR3: TGTGCCAGCAGCGGACGAGGGGGGGCTAACGGAAACACCATATATTTT. It codes for CASSGRGGANGNTIYF.

This clone was counted between two and nine times. This sample also contains other DNA sequences that code for the same CDR3. This CDR3 is CASSIRGTNEKLFF. The CDR3 nucleotides read TGTGCCAGTAGTATCAGGGGCACTAATGAAAAACTGTTTTTT. The genes are TRBV19 and TRBJ1-4, with D perhaps matching TRBD1 (6 bases). Germline CDR1 reads LNHDA; CDR2 reads SQIVND (reference sequence). V lost 3 bases to trimming and J lost 2 bases, with 7 bases between them. The CDR3 length is 14 residues.

The chain carries TRBV27 and TRBJ2-5; D remains ambiguous. The CDR3 extends over 13 amino acids. Germline CDR1 MNHEY, CDR2 SMNVEV (reference sequence). V was trimmed by 3 bases and J by 4 bases, leaving 9 bases between them. The CDR3: CASSFRVRETQYF. In nucleotides, the CDR3 is TGTGCCAGCAGTTTCCGGGTCCGAGAGACCCAGTACTTC.

This clone has a handful of counts. CDR3 in DNA: TGTGCCAGCAGTTACAGCCGGACAGGGAACAATGAGCAGTTCTTC. Protein sequence: CASSYSRTGNNEQFF. V is TRBV6-6 and J is TRBJ2-1, with 8 bases lining up with TRBD1. Germline V gene sequence: CDR1 MNHNY, CDR2 SVGAGI (reference sequence). The CDR3 runs to 15 residues. V gave up 2 bases and J gave up 5 bases; unmatched junction bases: 5.

This clone turned up a few times. The V call is TRBV5-1, the J call TRBJ2-5; 9 positions match TRBD2. J lost 5 bases, V lost 0 bases, and 8 bases had no gene match. Germline loops: CDR1 SGHRS, CDR2 YFSETQ. The CDR3 is made up of 16 amino acids. CDR3 in amino acids: CASSLAAGGSWETQYF. CDR3 DNA: TGCGCCAGCAGCTTGGCTGCGGGAGGGAGTTGGGAGACCCAGTACTTC.

The chain carries TRBV7-3 and TRBJ2-3; D gene uncertain. The CDR3 is 13 amino acids. Trimming stripped 8 bases from V and 2 bases from J, with 11 bases between. Germline assignment: CDR1 SGHTA and CDR2 FQGTGA. DNA of the CDR3: TGTGCCAGCGCCACAGCTCTCACAGATACGCAGTATTTT. It is translated as CASATALTDTQYF. The full variable domain, its missing parts supplied by reference TRBV7-3 and TRBJ2-3, is GAGVSQTPSNKVTEKGKYVELRCDPISGHTALYWYRQSLGQGPEFLIYFQGTGAADDSGLPNDRFFAVRPEGSVSTLKIQRTERGDSAVYLCASATALTDTQYFGPGTRLTVL.

In this sample, this clone turned up a few times. The genes are TRBV9 and TRBJ1-4; D perhaps matches TRBD1 (6 bases). The CDR3 length is 16 residues. V was trimmed by 4 bases and J by 8 bases, leaving 21 bases between them. Germline V gene data show CDR1 as SGDLS and CDR2 as YYNGEE. CDR3 protein: CASSLTIGSGAEKLFF. CDR3 sequence (DNA): TGTGCCAGCAGCCTTACCATTGGGTCAGGGGCCGAAAAACTGTTTTTT.

The V gene is TRBV10-3, the J gene TRBJ2-5; 7 nucleotides align to TRBD2. Germline-derived CDR1 and CDR2 are ENHRY and SYGVKD. J was trimmed by 5 bases and V by 6 bases; bases with no gene match: 6. The CDR3 loop spans 13 amino acids. The CDR3 nucleotides are TGTGCCATCAGCGATGGGAGGGACGAGACCCAGTACTTC. It translates to CAISDGRDETQYF.

This clone was seen once. The chain uses TRBV7-2 and TRBJ2-1, with D possibly being TRBD2 (8 bases). The V end lost 5 bases, the J end lost 8 bases, and 19 bases lay between the germline ends. This CDR3 contains 15 residues. The germline V gene has CDR1 SGHTA and CDR2 FQGNSA. Written as DNA, the CDR3 is TGTGCCAGCAGCGTTAGCGGGACAGCGTTGTATGAGCAGTTCTTC. It is translated as CASSVSGTALYEQFF.

The chain has TRBV5-6 and TRBJ2-2, with D perhaps TRBD1 (5 bases). V lost 4 bases, J lost 0 bases, and 19 bases lay in between. CDR3 size: 18 residues. CDR1 and CDR2 (germline): SGHDT, YYEEEE. This CDR3 reads CASSREARGFANTGELFF. CDR3 coding DNA: TGTGCCAGCAGCCGTGAGGCTAGGGGCTTCGCGAACACCGGGGAGCTGTTTTTT.

On this clone: The junction shows a germline mismatch at one end, possibly a read error. The rearrangement uses TRBV5-4 and TRBJ2-3; 7 bases are a match to TRBD1. The germline V gene encodes CDR1 SGHNT and CDR2 YYREEE (reference sequence). This CDR3 has 15 residues. In DNA, the CDR3 is TGTGCCAGCAGCCGTGCCGGGACAGTAACGGATACGAAGTATTTC. The encoded protein is CASSRAGTVTDTKYF.

A few counts support this clone. The rearrangement joins TRBV20-1 to TRBJ2-5; D remains unclear. The V end was cut by 3 bases, the J end by 6 bases, with 8 bases between. This CDR3 comprises 11 residues. The germline V gene has CDR1 DFQATT and CDR2 SNEGSKA (reference sequence). CDR3 nucleotide sequence: TGCAGTGCTAGTGGCGGTCAGACCCAGTACTTC. It specifies CSASGGQTQYF.

This clone has a handful of counts. The chain joins TRBV28 to TRBJ2-5; the match to TRBD1 covers 7 bases. Germline CDR1 and CDR2: MDHEN and SYDVKM. The CDR3 extends over 16 amino acids. Germline trimming cut 6 bases from V and 2 bases from J; bases unmatched to any gene: 12. For the CDR3, the DNA is TGTGCCAGCAGCCGCGAGGGGGCTCTAGCTCAAGAGACCCAGTACTTC. Its translation is CASSREGALAQETQYF.

This clone was seen only a few times. The chain recombines TRBV2 with TRBJ2-7, with TRBD1 identical over 7 bases. CDR3 length: 15 residues. V lost 6 bases, J lost 3 bases, and 11 bases stayed unmatched. CDR1 and CDR2 from the germline V gene are SNHLY and FYNNEI. This chain's CDR3 is CASSVGDRNFYEQYF. The CDR3 DNA reads TGTGCCAGCAGCGTCGGGGACAGAAACTTCTACGAGCAGTACTTC.